Following are 25 T cell receptor beta chains from one sample sequenced in a study of early T cells in non-severe SARS-CoV-2 infection. TCRdb re-analysed the 5' RACE reads in MiXCR, keeping a single row per CDR3 protein. The data contain 90,000 to 100,000 distinct CDR3 sequences, over 10% of them seen just once; the ten biggest clones take up about 2%. Sequenced: whole blood. The receptors were sampled from an adult who was a healthcare worker with PCR-confirmed SARS-CoV-2 infection or an uninfected control (not recorded which).

This clonotype was counted between two and nine times. The CDR3 DNA sequence: TGTGCCAGCTCACCGCAGCGGGAGAAGTACCAAGAGACCCAGTACTTC. Its protein is CASSPQREKYQETQYF. The chain links TRBV18 to TRBJ2-5, with 8 bases aligning to TRBD2. Trimming took 3 bases from V and 0 from J; bases not matched to a gene: 6. Germline CDR1 KGHSH, CDR2 LQKENI. This CDR3 region has 16 residues.

The table lists this clonotype with a few counts. The gene calls are TRBV27 and TRBJ1-2, with a weak D call TRBD1 (6 bases). The CDR3 runs 13 residues. CDR1 is MNHEY and CDR2 is SMNVEV in the germline V gene (reference sequence). V lost 4 bases to trimming and J lost 5 bases, with 11 bases between them. CDR3 in amino acids: CASSSHRVYGYTF. The CDR3 DNA is TGTGCCAGCAGTTCCCACAGGGTGTATGGCTACACCTTC.

This clonotype was found a few times. The V call is TRBV28, the J call TRBJ1-2; the D gene is possibly TRBD1 (6 bases). The CDR3 has 15 amino acids. Per germline, CDR1 MDHEN and CDR2 SYDVKM. The V and J ends lost 4 bases and 0 bases respectively, with 12 bases between them. The DNA for the CDR3 is TGTGCCAGCAGTTACGGGGACACCCCTAACTATGGCTACACCTTC. Translation: CASSYGDTPNYGYTF.

In its sample, this clonotype was seen a few times. In DNA form, the CDR3 reads TGTGCCAGCAGCCCGACGAGCTCCTTAGCGCGAAATGAGCAGTTCTTC. Translating gives CASSPTSSLARNEQFF. The V gene is TRBV11-2, the J gene TRBJ2-1; the D gene is possibly TRBD2 (5 bases). V gave up 5 bases and J gave up 7 bases, with 21 bases separating them. The CDR3 covers 16 residues. CDR1 and CDR2 (germline): SGHAT, FQNNGV.

The chain carries TRBV27 and TRBJ2-5, with TRBD1 matching over 7 bases. The CDR3 consists of 12 residues. Germline-derived CDR1 and CDR2 are MNHEY and SMNVEV (reference sequence). V dropped 5 bases and J dropped 4; count of bases not matched to a gene: 1. The CDR3 protein is CASSNRGETQYF. In nucleotides, the CDR3 is TGTGCCAGCAGTAACAGGGGAGAGACCCAGTACTTC.

The J gene is TRBJ2-7, the V gene TRBV12-3 or TRBV12-4; D is ambiguous. This CDR3 spans 11 amino acids. V was shortened by 3 bases and J by 9 bases, with 9 bases between the two germline ends. CDR3: CASSFGLGQYF. The DNA of the CDR3 is TGTGCCAGCAGTTTTGGGTTAGGGCAGTACTTC.

Ten or more counts support this clonotype. The V call is TRBV19, the J call TRBJ1-5; possibly TRBD1 for D (5 bases). The CDR3 length is 14 residues. The germline gives CDR1 LNHDA, CDR2 SQIVND (reference sequence). Deletions cut 6 bases from V and 4 bases from J, with 13 bases between. The CDR3 nucleotides are TGTGCCAGTAGCCCATTGGGGGGGAATCAGCCCCAGCATTTT. It translates to CASSPLGGNQPQHF.

This clonotype has a count of ten or more. This sequence joins TRBV6-2 or TRBV6-3 and TRBJ2-2; 8 bases are shared with TRBD2. J was trimmed by 6 bases and V by 0 bases; bases with no gene match: 3. Germline values: CDR1 MNHEY, CDR2 SVGEGT. The CDR3 covers 15 residues. As DNA, the CDR3 is TGTGCCAGCAGTTACTCGTCGACTAGCGCCGGGGAGCTGTTTTTT. It translates to CASSYSSTSAGELFF.

This clonotype was seen at least ten times. The chain employs TRBV12-3 or TRBV12-4 and TRBJ1-2; D call uncertain. Trimming pared 3 bases from V and 3 bases from J, leaving 8 bases between. This CDR3 has 13 amino acids. The CDR3 reads CASSFSGYYGYTF. CDR3 in DNA: TGTGCCAGCAGTTTCAGTGGCTACTATGGCTACACCTTC.

This clonotype was found many times. This sequence joins TRBV28 and TRBJ1-1, with unresolved D. This CDR3 contains 11 residues. V lost 10 bases, J lost 9 bases, and 15 bases lay in between. Germline V gene lookup returns CDR1 MDHEN and CDR2 SYDVKM. The CDR3 bases are TGTGCCAACGACGGAGCCTTGAAAGCTTTCTTT. It encodes CANDGALKAFF.

The CDR3 loop is CASGGQNTGELFF. In DNA form, the CDR3 reads TGTGCCAGCGGGGGGCAGAACACCGGGGAGCTGTTTTTT. This rearrangement joins TRBV2 to TRBJ2-2, with D perhaps assigned TRBD1 or TRBD2 (6 bases each). Germline V gene lookup returns CDR1 SNHLY and CDR2 FYNNEI. With 8 bases removed from V and 1 base from J, the gap between germline ends came to 8 bases. This CDR3 comprises 13 residues.

There are a few counts of this clonotype. The chain employs TRBV20-1 and TRBJ2-3; D unclear. CDR1 is DFQATT and CDR2 is SNEGSKA in the germline V gene (reference sequence). The CDR3 covers 13 residues. The V end was cut by 6 bases, the J end by 7 bases, with 17 bases between. The CDR3 sequence: CSAARADLNTQYF. CDR3 coding DNA: TGCAGTGCCGCAAGGGCGGATCTGAATACGCAGTATTTT.

This clonotype has just a few counts. The CDR3 bases are TGTGCCAGCAGCGAGGGACTTGGGGAGGAGACCCAGTACTTC. Amino acids: CASSEGLGEETQYF. The chain carries TRBV9 and TRBJ2-5; possibly TRBD2 for D (6 bases). Trimming left V 3 bases short and J 5 bases short, with 14 bases between. The CDR3 totals 14 residues. Germline values: CDR1 SGDLS, CDR2 YYNGEE.

The chain recombines TRBV12-3 or TRBV12-4 with TRBJ2-2, with D unresolved. The ends were cut back, 1 base at V and 5 bases at J, with 5 bases in the middle. The CDR3 extends over 13 amino acids. CDR3: CASSLGWTGELFF. Written as DNA, the CDR3 is TGTGCCAGCAGTTTAGGGTGGACCGGGGAGCTGTTTTTT.

This chain joins TRBV24-1 and TRBJ2-1; D may be TRBD1 (5 bases). The germline CDR1 and CDR2 sequences are KGHDR and SFDVKD. V lost 12 bases to trimming and J lost 4 bases, with 15 bases between them. The CDR3 is 13 amino acids. This chain's CDR3 is CASQGQPYNEQFF. Here the CDR3 DNA reads TGTGCCTCCCAGGGTCAGCCATACAATGAGCAGTTCTTC.

This clonotype was counted ten times or more. V is TRBV3-1 and J is TRBJ2-1; a weak D match, TRBD1 (5 bases). Trimming removed 0 bases at V and 12 bases at J, with 12 bases between. Germline CDR1 reads LGHDT; CDR2 reads YNNKEL (reference sequence). The CDR3 runs to 13 residues. CDR3 nucleotide sequence: TGTGCCAGCAGCCAAGAGGCCCCCAGGGTGCAGTTCTTC. This codes for CASSQEAPRVQFF.

This clonotype was seen a few times. The chain uses TRBV6-5 and TRBJ2-1; weak D call: TRBD1 (5 bases). This CDR3 is 15 amino acids long. With 5 bases removed from V and 7 bases from J, the gap between germline ends came to 18 bases. Per germline, CDR1 MNHEY and CDR2 SVGAGI. This CDR3 is CASSPAKGAGNEQFF. The CDR3 DNA reads as TGTGCCAGCAGTCCCGCGAAAGGGGCAGGGAATGAGCAGTTCTTC.

This clonotype has just a few counts. The chain is built from TRBV3-1 and TRBJ1-1, with 9 nucleotides matching TRBD1. With V trimmed by 4 bases and J by 4 bases, 7 bases remained unmatched. The CDR3 loop spans 15 amino acids. Germline CDR1 and CDR2: LGHDT and YNNKEL (reference sequence). In DNA, the CDR3 is TGTGCCAGCAGCCCCCGGGACAGGGAAGGCACTGAAGCTTTCTTT. As protein: CASSPRDREGTEAFF.

The chain couples TRBV6-5 to TRBJ2-3, with 9 bases that match TRBD2. This CDR3 region has 17 residues. Losses at the gene ends were 5 bases for V and 2 bases for J; bases not matched to a gene: 11. CDR1 MNHEY and CDR2 SVGAGI come from the germline V gene. The CDR3 bases are TGTGCCAGCAGTCGTGGGGCTAGCGGGGTTATCACAGATACGCAGTATTTT. The encoded protein is CASSRGASGVITDTQYF.

This clonotype was observed a handful of times. This chain connects TRBV7-9 to TRBJ2-5; 8 bases line up with TRBD2. CDR1 is SEHNR, CDR2 FQNEAQ, per germline (reference sequence). CDR3 length equals 16 residues. Trimming cost V 3 bases and J 3 bases; bases outside gene matches: 9. The CDR3 DNA follows: TGTGCCAGCAGCTTCACAGCGGGGGAGGGTGAAGAGACCCAGTACTTC. Protein: CASSFTAGEGEETQYF. Complete variable domain (other parts from reference TRBV7-9 and TRBJ2-5): DTGVSQNPRHKITKRGQNVTFRCDPISEHNRLYWYRQTLGQGPEFLTYFQNEAQLEKSRLLSDRFSAERPKGSFSTLEIQRTEQGDSAMYLCASSFTAGEGEETQYFGPGTRLLVL.

The chain employs TRBV7-9 and TRBJ2-1, with TRBD1 matching over 8 bases. V lost 4 bases and J lost 9; bases outside the gene matches: 8. The germline V gene has CDR1 SEHNR and CDR2 FQNEAQ (reference sequence). This CDR3 comprises 14 residues. In DNA, the CDR3 is TGTGCCAGCAGCTCGTACGAACAGGGGGTTGAGCAGTTCTTC. Translating gives CASSSYEQGVEQFF.

This clonotype has only a few counts. This rearrangement joins TRBV6-5 to TRBJ1-1; D is ambiguous. Between the trimmed V and J ends, which lost 2 bases and 6 bases, there was a span of 10 bases. The germline gives CDR1 MNHEY, CDR2 SVGAGI. The CDR3 spans 13 residues. CDR3 protein: CASSYARFAEAFF. CDR3 bases: TGTGCCAGCAGTTACGCGAGATTCGCTGAAGCTTTCTTT.

This clonotype was found many times. The chain recombines TRBV6-5 with TRBJ1-1; D might be TRBD1 (5 bases). Germline V lookup: CDR1 MNHEY, CDR2 SVGAGI. CDR3 length: 17 amino acids. Trimming left V 6 bases short and J 0 bases short, with 20 bases between. DNA of the CDR3: TGTGCCAGCAGATCCCCGAGGCGGGGCAGGATGAACACTGAAGCTTTCTTT. Residues: CASRSPRRGRMNTEAFF.

This clonotype was observed at least ten times. CDR3 sequence: CASSISGAGDTEAFF. CDR3 nucleotides: TGTGCCAGCAGTATTTCAGGGGCGGGGGACACTGAAGCTTTCTTT. The chain employs TRBV28 and TRBJ1-1; possible D gene TRBD1, 6 bases. With 5 bases removed from V and 3 bases from J, the gap between germline ends came to 16 bases. This CDR3 has 15 amino acids. Germline V lookup: CDR1 MDHEN, CDR2 SYDVKM.

The V gene is TRBV6-5, the J gene TRBJ2-3; 9 positions agree with TRBD2. This CDR3 comprises 15 residues. V dropped 2 bases and J dropped 6; count of bases not matched to a gene: 6. The V gene's germline CDR1 is MNHEY and CDR2 SVGAGI. CDR3 in DNA: TGTGCCAGCAGTTACAGGAGCGGGGGGCCCGATACGCAGTATTTT. Amino acid sequence: CASSYRSGGPDTQYF.